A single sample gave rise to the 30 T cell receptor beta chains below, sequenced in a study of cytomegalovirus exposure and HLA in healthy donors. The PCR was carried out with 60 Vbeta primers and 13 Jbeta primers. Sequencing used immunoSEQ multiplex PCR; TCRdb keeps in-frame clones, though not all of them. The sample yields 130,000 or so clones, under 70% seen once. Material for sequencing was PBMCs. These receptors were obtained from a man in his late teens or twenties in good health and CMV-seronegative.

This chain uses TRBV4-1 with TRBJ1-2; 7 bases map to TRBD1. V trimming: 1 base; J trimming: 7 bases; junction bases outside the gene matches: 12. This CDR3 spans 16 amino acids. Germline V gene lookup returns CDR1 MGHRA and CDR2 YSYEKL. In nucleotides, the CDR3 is TGCGCCAGCAGCCAAGTTCCGGGCAGGGGGATAGGTGGCTACACCTTC. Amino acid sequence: CASSQVPGRGIGGYTF.

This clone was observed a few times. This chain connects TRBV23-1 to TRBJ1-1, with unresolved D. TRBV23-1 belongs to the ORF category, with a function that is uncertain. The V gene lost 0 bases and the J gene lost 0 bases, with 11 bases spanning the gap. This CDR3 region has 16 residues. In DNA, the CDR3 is TGCGCCAGCAGTCAATCCCCGACATCTATGAACACTGAAGCTTTCTTT. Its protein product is CASSQSPTSMNTEAFF.

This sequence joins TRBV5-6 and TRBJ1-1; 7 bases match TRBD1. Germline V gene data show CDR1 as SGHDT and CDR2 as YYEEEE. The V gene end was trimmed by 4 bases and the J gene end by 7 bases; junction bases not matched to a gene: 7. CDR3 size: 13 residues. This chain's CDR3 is CASSRKDRDEAFF. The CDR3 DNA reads TGTGCCAGCAGCCGGAAAGACAGGGATGAAGCTTTCTTT.

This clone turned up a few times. This CDR3 is CASSSLGQETQYF. CDR3 sequence (DNA): TGTGCCAGCAGTTCCCTAGGCCAAGAGACCCAGTACTTC. The chain joins TRBV28 to TRBJ2-5, with D unclear. In germline, CDR1 is MDHEN, CDR2 SYDVKM. V dropped 4 bases and J dropped 1 base, with 7 bases sitting between them. The CDR3 is 13 residues long.

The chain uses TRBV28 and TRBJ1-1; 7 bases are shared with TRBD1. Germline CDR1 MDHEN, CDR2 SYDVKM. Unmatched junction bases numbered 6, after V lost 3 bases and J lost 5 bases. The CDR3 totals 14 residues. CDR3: CASSFSAGGTEAFF. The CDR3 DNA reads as TGTGCCAGCAGTTTTTCCGCAGGGGGGACTGAAGCTTTCTTT.

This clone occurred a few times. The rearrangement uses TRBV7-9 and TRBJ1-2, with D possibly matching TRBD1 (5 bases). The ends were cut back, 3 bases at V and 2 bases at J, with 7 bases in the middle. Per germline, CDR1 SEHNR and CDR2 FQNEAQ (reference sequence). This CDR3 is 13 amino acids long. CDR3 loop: CASSLGGNYGYTF. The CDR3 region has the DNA TGTGCCAGCAGCTTGGGGGGGAACTATGGCTACACCTTC.

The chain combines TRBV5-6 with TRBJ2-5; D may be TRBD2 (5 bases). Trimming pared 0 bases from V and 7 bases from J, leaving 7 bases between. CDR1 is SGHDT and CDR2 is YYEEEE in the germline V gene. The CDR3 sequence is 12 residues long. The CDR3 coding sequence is TGTGCCAGCAGCTTGGCGGCGGGGACCCAGTACTTC. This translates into CASSLAAGTQYF. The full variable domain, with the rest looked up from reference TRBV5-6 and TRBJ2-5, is DAGVTQSPTHLIKTRGQQVTLRCSPKSGHDTVSWYQQALGQGPQFIFQYYEEEERQRGNFPDRFSGHQFPNYSSELNVNALLLGDSALYLCASSLAAGTQYFGPGTRLLVL.

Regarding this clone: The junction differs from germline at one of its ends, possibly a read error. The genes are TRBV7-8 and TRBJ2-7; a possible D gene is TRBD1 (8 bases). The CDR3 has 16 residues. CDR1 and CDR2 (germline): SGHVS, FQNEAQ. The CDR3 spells CACSLSTGAGDYEQYF. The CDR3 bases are TGTGCCTGCAGCCTTTCGACAGGGGCGGGGGACTACGAGCAGTACTTC.

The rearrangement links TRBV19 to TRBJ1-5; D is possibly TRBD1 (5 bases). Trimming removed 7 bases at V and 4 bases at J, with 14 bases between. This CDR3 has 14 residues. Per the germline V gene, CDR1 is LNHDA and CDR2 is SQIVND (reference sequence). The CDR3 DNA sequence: TGTGCCAGTAACTCGGGACTTCCGAATCAGCCCCAGCATTTT. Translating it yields CASNSGLPNQPQHF.

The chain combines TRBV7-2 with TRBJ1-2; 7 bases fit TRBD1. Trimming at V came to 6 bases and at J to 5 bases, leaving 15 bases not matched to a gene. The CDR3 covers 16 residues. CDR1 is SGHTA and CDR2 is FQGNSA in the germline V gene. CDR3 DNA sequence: TGTGCCAGCAGTCAAGCTGGGACAGCAGAAGTATATGGCTACACCTTC. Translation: CASSQAGTAEVYGYTF.

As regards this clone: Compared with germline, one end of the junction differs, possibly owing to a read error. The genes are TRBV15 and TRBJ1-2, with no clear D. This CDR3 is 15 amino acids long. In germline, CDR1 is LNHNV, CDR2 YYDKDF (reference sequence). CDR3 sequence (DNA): TGTGCCACCAGCAGAGATCTCCGAGTTAACGATGGCTACACCTTC. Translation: CATSRDLRVNDGYTF.

CDR3 nucleotide sequence: TGTGCCAGCAGCCGTAGCGGGAGCTACGAGCAGTACTTC. Encoded protein: CASSRSGSYEQYF. J is TRBJ2-7 and V is TRBV5-4, with 9 bases fitting TRBD2. J lost 3 bases, V lost 4 bases, and 2 bases had no gene match. The germline V gene encodes CDR1 SGHNT and CDR2 YYREEE (reference sequence). The CDR3 contains 13 residues.

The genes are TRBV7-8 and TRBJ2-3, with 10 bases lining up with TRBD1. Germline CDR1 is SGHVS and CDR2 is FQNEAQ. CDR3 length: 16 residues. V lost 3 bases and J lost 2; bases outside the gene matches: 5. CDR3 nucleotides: TGTGCCAGCAGCTTGAGGGGACAGGGGCCCACAGATACGCAGTATTTT. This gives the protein CASSLRGQGPTDTQYF.

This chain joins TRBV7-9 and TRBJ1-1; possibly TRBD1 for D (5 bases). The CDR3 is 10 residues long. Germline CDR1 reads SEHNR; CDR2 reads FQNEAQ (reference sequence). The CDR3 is CSGGETEAFF. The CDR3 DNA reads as TGTTCCGGGGGTGAAACTGAAGCTTTCTTT.

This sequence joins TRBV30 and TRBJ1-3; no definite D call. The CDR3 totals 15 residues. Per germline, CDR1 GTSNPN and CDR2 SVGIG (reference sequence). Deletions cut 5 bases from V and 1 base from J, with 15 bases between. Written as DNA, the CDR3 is TGTGCCTGGTCGTCACGGGGTTGGTCTGGAAACACCATATATTTT. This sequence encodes CAWSSRGWSGNTIYF. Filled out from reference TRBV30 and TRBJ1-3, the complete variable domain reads SQTIHQWPATLVQPVGSPLSLECTVEGTSNPNLYWYRQAAGRGLQLLFYSVGIGQISSEVPQNLSASRPQDRQFILSSKKLLLSDSGFYLCAWSSRGWSGNTIYFGEGSWLTVV.

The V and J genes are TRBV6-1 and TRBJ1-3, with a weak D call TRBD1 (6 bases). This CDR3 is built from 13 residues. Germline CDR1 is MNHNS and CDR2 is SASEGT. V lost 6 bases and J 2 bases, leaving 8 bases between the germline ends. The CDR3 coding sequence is TGTGCCAGCAGCAGGGGCCCTGGAAACACCATATATTTT. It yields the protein CASSRGPGNTIYF.

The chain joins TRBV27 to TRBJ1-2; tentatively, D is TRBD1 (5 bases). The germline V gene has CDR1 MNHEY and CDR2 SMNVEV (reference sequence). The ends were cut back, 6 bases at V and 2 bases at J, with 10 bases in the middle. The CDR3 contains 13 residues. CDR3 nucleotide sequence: TGTGCCAGCAGCCCCGACAGAAACTATGGCTACACCTTC. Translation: CASSPDRNYGYTF.

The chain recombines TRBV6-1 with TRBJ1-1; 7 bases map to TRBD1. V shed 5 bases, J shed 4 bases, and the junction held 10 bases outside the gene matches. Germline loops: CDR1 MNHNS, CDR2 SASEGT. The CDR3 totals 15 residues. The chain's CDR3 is CASSTQRQGSTEAFF. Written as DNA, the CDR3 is TGTGCCAGCAGTACCCAAAGACAGGGTAGCACTGAAGCTTTCTTT.

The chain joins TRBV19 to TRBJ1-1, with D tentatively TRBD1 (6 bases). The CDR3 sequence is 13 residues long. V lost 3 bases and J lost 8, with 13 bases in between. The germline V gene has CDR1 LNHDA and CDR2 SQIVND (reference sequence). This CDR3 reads CASSIKQGVEAFF. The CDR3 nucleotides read TGTGCCAGTAGTATCAAACAGGGCGTCGAAGCTTTCTTT.

The CDR3 protein is CASRRLAGDPGELFF. The CDR3 DNA sequence: TGTGCCAGCCGCCGACTAGCGGGGGACCCCGGGGAGCTGTTTTTT. The chain carries TRBV5-6 and TRBJ2-2; 12 bases map to TRBD2. This CDR3 has 15 amino acids. Germline V lookup: CDR1 SGHDT, CDR2 YYEEEE. With 7 bases clipped from V and 6 bases from J, the junction kept 7 bases outside the gene matches.

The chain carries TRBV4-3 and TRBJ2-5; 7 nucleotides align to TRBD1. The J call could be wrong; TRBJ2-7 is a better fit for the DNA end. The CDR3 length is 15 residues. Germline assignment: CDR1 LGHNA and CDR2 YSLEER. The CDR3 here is CASSQGTGLTYEQYF. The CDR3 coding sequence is TGCGCCAGCAGCCAAGGGACAGGACTTACCTACGAGCAGTACTTC.

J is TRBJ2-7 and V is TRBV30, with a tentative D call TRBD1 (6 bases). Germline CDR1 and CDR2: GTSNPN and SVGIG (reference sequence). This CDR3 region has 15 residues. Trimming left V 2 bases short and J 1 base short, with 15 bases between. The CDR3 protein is CAWSKMAGASYEQYF. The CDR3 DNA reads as TGTGCCTGGAGTAAGATGGCAGGGGCATCCTACGAGCAGTACTTC.

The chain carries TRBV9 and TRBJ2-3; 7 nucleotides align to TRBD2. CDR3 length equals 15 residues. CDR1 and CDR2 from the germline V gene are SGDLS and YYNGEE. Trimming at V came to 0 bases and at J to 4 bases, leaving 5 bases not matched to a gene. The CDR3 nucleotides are TGTGCCAGCAGCGTAGGCGGGAGTAGGGCAGATACGCAGTATTTT. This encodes CASSVGGSRADTQYF.

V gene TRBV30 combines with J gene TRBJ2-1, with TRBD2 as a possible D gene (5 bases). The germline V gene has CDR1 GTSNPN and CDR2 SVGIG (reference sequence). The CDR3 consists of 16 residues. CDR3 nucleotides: TGTGCGGCGACTAACGGTGTGCGGCCCTCCTACAATGAGCAGTTCTTC. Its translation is CAATNGVRPSYNEQFF.

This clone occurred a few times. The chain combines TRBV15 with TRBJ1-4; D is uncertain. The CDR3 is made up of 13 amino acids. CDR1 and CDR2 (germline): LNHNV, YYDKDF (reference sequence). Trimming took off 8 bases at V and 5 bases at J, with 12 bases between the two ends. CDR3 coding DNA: TGTGCCACCTCCCGGGAACGGAATGAAAAACTGTTTTTT. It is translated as CATSRERNEKLFF. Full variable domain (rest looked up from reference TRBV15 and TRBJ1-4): DAMVIQNPRYQVTQFGKPVTLSCSQTLNHNVMYWYQQKSSQAPKLLFHYYDKDFNNEADTPDNFQSRRPNTSFCFLDIRSPGLGDTAMYLCATSRERNEKLFFGSGTQLSVL.

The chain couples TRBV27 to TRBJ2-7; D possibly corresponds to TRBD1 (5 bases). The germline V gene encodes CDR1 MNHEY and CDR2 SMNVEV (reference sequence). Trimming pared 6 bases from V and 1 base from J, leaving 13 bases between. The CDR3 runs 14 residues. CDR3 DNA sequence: TGTGCCAGCAGACCAGGGTATGGTTCCTACGAGCAGTACTTC. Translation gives CASRPGYGSYEQYF.

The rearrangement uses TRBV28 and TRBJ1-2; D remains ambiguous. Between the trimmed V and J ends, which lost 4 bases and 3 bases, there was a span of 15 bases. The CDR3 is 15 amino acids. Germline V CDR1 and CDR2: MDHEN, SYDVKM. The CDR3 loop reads CASSSPMGGYYGYTF. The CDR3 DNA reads TGTGCCAGCAGTTCCCCCATGGGAGGGTACTATGGCTACACCTTC.

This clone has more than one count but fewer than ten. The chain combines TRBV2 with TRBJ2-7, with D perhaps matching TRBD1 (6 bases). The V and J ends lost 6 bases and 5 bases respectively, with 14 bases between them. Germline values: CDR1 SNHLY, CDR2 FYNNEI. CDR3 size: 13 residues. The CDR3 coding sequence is TGTGCCAGCAGGGGGGCGCAGAGGGACGAGCAGTACTTC. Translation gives CASRGAQRDEQYF.

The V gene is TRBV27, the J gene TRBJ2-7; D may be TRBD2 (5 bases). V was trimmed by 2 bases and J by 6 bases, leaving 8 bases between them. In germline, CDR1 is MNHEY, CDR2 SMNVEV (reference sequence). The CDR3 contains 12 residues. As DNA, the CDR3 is TGTGCCAGCAGTTTAGCGGGTCGCGAGCAGTACTTC. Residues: CASSLAGREQYF.

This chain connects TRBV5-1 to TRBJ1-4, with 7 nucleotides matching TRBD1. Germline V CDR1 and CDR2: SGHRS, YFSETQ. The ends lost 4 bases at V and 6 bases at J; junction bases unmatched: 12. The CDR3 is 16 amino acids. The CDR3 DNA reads TGCGCCAGCAGCGGCCAGGACAGGCAATGGGATGAAAAACTGTTTTTT. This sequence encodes CASSGQDRQWDEKLFF.